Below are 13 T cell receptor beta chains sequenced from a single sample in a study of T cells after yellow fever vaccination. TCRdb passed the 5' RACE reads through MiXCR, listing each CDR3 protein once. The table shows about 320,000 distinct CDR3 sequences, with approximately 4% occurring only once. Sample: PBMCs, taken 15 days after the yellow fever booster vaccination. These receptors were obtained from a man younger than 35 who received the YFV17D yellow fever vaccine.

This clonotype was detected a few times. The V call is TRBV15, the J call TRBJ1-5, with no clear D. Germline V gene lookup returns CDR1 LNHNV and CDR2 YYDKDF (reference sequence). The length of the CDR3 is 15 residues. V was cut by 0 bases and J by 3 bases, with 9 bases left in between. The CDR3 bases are TGTGCCACCAGCAGAGATCCACGGATCAATCAGCCCCAGCATTTT. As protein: CATSRDPRINQPQHF.

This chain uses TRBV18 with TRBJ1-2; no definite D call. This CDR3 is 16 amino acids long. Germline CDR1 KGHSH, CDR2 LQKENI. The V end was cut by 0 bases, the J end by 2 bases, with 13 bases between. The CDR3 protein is CASSPPPKSQNYGYTF. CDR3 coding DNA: TGTGCCAGCTCACCACCACCCAAATCCCAAAACTATGGCTACACCTTC.

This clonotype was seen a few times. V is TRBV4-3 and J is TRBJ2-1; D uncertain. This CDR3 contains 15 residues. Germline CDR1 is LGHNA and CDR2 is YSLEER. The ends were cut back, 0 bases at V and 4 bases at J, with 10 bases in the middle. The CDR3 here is CASSQDGLNYNEQFF. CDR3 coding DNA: TGCGCCAGCAGCCAAGATGGGCTTAATTACAATGAGCAGTTCTTC.

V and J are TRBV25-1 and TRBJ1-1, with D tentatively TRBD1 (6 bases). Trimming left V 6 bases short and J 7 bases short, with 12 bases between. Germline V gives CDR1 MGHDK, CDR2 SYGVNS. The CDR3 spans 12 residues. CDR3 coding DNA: TGTGCCAGCAGCATCGGACAGTTTGAAGCTTTCTTT. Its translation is CASSIGQFEAFF. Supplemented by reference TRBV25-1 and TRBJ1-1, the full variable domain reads EADIYQTPRYLVIGTGKKITLECSQTMGHDKMYWYQQDPGMELHLIHYSYGVNSTEKGDLSSESTVSRIRTEHFPLTLESARPSHTSQYLCASSIGQFEAFFGQGTRLTVV.

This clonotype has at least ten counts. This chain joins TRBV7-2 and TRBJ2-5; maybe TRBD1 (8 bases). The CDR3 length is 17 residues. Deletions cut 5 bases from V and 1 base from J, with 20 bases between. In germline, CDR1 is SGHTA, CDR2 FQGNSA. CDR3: CASSPGQGGWVQETQYF. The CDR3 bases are TGTGCCAGCAGCCCCGGACAGGGAGGGTGGGTCCAAGAGACCCAGTACTTC.

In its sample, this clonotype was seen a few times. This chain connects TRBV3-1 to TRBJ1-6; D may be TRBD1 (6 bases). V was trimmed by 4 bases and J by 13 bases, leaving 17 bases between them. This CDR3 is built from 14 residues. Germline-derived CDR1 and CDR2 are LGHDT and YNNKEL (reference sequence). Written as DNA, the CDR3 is TGTGCCAGCAGCCCCGACAGGACGCAAGGGCCCCTCCACTTT. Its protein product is CASSPDRTQGPLHF.

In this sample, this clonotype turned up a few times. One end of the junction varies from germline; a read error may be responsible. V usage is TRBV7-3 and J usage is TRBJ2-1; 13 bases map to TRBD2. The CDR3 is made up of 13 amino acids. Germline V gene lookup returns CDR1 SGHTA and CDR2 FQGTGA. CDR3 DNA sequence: TGTGCCAGCAGCTGGACTAGCGGGGGCCCACCCATATTC. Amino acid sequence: CASSWTSGGPPIF.

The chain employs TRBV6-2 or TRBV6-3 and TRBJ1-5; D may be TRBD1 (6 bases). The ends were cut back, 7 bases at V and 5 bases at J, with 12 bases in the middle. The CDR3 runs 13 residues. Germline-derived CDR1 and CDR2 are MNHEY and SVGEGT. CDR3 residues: CASTLQGYQPQHF. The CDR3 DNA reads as TGTGCCAGCACCTTACAGGGATATCAGCCCCAGCATTTT.

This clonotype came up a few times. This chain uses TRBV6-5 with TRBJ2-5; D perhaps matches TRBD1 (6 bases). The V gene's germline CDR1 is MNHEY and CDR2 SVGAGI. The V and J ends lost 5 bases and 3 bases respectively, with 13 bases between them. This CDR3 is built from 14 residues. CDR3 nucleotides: TGTGCCAGCAGTCGAACAGGGCAGAAAGAGACCCAGTACTTC. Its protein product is CASSRTGQKETQYF.

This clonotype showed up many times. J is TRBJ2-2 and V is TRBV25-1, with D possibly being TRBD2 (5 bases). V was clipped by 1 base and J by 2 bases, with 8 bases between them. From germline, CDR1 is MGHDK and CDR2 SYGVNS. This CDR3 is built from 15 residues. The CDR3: CASSESGINTGELFF. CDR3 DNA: TGTGCCAGCAGTGAATCCGGGATAAACACCGGGGAGCTGTTTTTT.

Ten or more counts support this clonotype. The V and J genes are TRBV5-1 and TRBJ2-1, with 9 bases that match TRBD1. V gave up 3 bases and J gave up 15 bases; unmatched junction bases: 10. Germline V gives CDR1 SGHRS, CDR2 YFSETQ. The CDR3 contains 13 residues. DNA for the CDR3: TGCGCCAGCAGCTCAACGGACAGGGGAGCGCGGTTCTTC. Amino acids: CASSSTDRGARFF. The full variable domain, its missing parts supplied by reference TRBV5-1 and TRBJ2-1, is KAGVTQTPRYLIKTRGQQVTLSCSPISGHRSVSWYQQTPGQGLQFLFEYFSETQRNKGNFPGRFSGRQFSNSRSEMNVSTLELGDSALYLCASSSTDRGARFFGPGTRLTVL.

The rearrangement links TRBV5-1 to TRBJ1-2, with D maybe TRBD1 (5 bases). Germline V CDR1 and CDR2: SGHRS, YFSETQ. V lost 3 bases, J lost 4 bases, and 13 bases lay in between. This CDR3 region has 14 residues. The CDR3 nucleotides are TGCGCCAGCAGCTCGACGGCGGGGACCTATGGCTACACCTTC. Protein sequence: CASSSTAGTYGYTF.

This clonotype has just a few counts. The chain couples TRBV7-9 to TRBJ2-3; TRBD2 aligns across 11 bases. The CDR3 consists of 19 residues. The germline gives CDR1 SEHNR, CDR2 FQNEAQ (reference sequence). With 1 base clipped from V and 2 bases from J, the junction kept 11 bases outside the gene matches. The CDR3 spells CASSLGLILAGGFTDTQYF. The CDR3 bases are TGTGCCAGCAGCTTAGGGCTAATTCTAGCGGGGGGCTTCACAGATACGCAGTATTTT.